This T cell receptor beta chain was sequenced during a study of blood T cell repertoires in COVID-19. For the study at large: COVID-19 samples collected from the United States, Italy and Spain covered acute and convalescent phases. The cDNA or gDNA used as material had been derived from T cells, B-cell-depleted T cells, or PBMCs.

The CDR3 is made up of 13 amino acids. V lost 3 bases, J lost 2 bases, and 8 bases lay in between. Germline assignment: CDR1 KGHSH and CDR2 LQKENI. Per the authors' pipeline: Amplifying reference gene primers gave estimates of nucleated cell counts. The table came from immunoSEQ multiplex PCR; TCRdb's copy has only in-frame clones and leaves some out. V and J calls and clone size are copied from that table; D and trimming were computed from the DNA. The sample shows under 85,000 clones, about nine tenths of them seen only once. This clone was counted many times. This TCR derives from a man aged 80 or over in a cohort sampled during active COVID-19. The sample was peripheral blood. The chain recombines TRBV18 with TRBJ2-7; a possible D gene is TRBD2 (6 bases). CDR3 sequence (DNA): TGTGCCAGCTCACCCGGGAGACCCTACGAGCAGTACGTC. Translated: CASSPGRPYEQYV.